This T cell receptor (beta chain) appears in the sequencing data of a study of blood T cell repertoires in COVID-19. Turning to the study itself: Sample material is recorded as cDNA or gDNA derived from T cells, B-cell-depleted T cells, or PBMCs.

Looked up from germline, CDR1 is ENHRY and CDR2 is SYGVKD. V lost 9 bases and J 7 bases, leaving 7 bases between the germline ends. CDR3 size: 11 residues. As originally analysed: Reference gene primer amplification in the assay estimated nucleated cell counts. Measured with immunoSEQ multiplex PCR; TCRdb has only the in-frame clones, and not every one. The DNA was the basis for D and trimming; V, J and clone size are from that table. The repertoire has more than 90,000 clones, roughly 84% of them found once; the top ten carry approximately 1.3%. The receptor comes from a middle-aged man with acute or convalescent COVID-19. The sample consisted of peripheral blood. The J gene is TRBJ1-6, the V gene TRBV10-3; maybe TRBD1 (6 bases). CDR3 residues: CAIGTNSPLHF. The DNA of the CDR3 is TGTGCCATTGGGACAAATTCACCCCTCCACTTT.